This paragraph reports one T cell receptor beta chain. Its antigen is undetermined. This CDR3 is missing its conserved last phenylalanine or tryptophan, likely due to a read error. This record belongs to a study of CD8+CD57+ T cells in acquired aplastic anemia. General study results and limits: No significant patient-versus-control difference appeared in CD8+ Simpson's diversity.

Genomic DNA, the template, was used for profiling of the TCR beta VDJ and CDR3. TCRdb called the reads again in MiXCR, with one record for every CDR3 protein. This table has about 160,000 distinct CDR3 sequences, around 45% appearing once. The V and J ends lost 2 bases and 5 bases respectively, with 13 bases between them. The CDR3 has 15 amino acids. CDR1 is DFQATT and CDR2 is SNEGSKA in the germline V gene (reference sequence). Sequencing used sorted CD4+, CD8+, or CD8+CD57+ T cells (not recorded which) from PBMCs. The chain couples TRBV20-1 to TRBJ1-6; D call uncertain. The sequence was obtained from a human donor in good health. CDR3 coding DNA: TGCAGTGCTAGATCCCCCGGGATGAATAATTCACCCCTCCACATT. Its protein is CSARSPGMNNSPLHI.